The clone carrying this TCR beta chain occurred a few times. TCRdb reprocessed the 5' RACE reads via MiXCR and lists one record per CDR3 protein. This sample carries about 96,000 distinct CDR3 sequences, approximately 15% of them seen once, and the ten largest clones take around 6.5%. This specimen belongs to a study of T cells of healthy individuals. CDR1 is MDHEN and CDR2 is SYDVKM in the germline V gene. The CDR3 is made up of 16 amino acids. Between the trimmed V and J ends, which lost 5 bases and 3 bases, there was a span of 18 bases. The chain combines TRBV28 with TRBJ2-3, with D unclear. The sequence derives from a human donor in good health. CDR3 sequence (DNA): TGTGCCAGCAGTCTCCAGGAACAGAAAGGGACAGATACGCAGTATTTT. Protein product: CASSLQEQKGTDTQYF.